The 31 T cell receptor beta chains below were found in one sample sequenced in a study of monozygotic twins with cystic fibrosis. The method was immunoSEQ multiplex PCR; TCRdb's version includes in-frame clones alone and lacks a portion of them. This sample has approximately 25,000 clones, with around 90% found just once. Material: blood. These receptors were obtained from a girl aged 2-9 years with cystic fibrosis.

The rearrangement links TRBV15 to TRBJ1-2; D is possibly TRBD1 (5 bases). CDR1 and CDR2 from the germline V gene are LNHNV and YYDKDF (reference sequence). V was cut by 3 bases and J by 7 bases, with 15 bases left in between. The CDR3 spans 14 residues. In DNA, the CDR3 is TGTGCCACCAGCAGTTCAGGGTTCGTGGGTGGCTACACCTTC. This sequence encodes CATSSSGFVGGYTF.

V usage is TRBV4-3 and J usage is TRBJ1-2, with 7 bases lining up with TRBD1. The junction had 6 bases not matched to a gene; V was cut back by 4 bases and J by 4 bases. The CDR3 loop spans 14 amino acids. Germline V lookup: CDR1 LGHNA, CDR2 YSLEER. CDR3 DNA: TGCGCCAGCAGCCCTCGGGCAGGGGGCTATGGCTACACCTTC. Translation gives CASSPRAGGYGYTF.

The V call is TRBV10-3, the J call TRBJ1-1; 11 bases are shared with TRBD1. Germline V gene sequence: CDR1 ENHRY, CDR2 SYGVKD. This CDR3 is built from 13 residues. V was pared by 7 bases and J by 5 bases, with 3 bases of the junction left unmatched. For the CDR3, the DNA is TGTGCCATCAAAGGGACAGGGGGGACTGAAGCTTTCTTT. The encoded protein is CAIKGTGGTEAFF.

This clone appeared a few times. The chain carries TRBV18 and TRBJ1-3; D uncertain. Trimming cost V 9 bases and J 0 bases, with 6 bases left between them. The CDR3 loop spans 12 amino acids. Germline assignment: CDR1 KGHSH and CDR2 LQKENI. Written as DNA, the CDR3 is TGTGCCAGGAAGAGCTCTGGAAACACCATATATTTT. Translating it yields CARKSSGNTIYF.

The V call is TRBV5-6, the J call TRBJ2-7; D is unresolved. Germline V CDR1 and CDR2: SGHDT, YYEEEE. The V gene lost 0 bases and the J gene lost 3 bases, with 16 bases spanning the gap. The length of the CDR3 is 16 residues. The CDR3 DNA sequence: TGTGCCAGCAGCTTGGTCGTCAGCCCGTTAATCTACGAGCAGTACTTC. Translation: CASSLVVSPLIYEQYF.

The chain uses TRBV30 and TRBJ1-1, with TRBD1 as a possible D gene (5 bases). This CDR3 has 15 residues. Trimming left V 0 bases short and J 3 bases short, with 14 bases between. Germline V CDR1 and CDR2: GTSNPN, SVGIG (reference sequence). The CDR3 here is CAWSVLGTWYTEAFF. The CDR3 nucleotides are TGTGCCTGGAGTGTACTCGGGACGTGGTACACTGAAGCTTTCTTT.

The chain combines TRBV7-9 with TRBJ2-7, with D perhaps TRBD2 (5 bases). Trimming took 5 bases from V and 7 from J, leaving 24 bases between them. This CDR3 contains 16 residues. CDR1 SEHNR and CDR2 FQNEAQ come from the germline V gene (reference sequence). CDR3 loop: CASSNSDGWVLREQYF. CDR3 nucleotide sequence: TGTGCCAGCAGCAATAGCGACGGGTGGGTGCTACGGGAGCAGTACTTC.

V is TRBV29-1 and J is TRBJ1-2, with TRBD1 matching 8 bases. Per germline, CDR1 SQVTM and CDR2 ANQGSEA. The CDR3 loop spans 13 amino acids. With V trimmed by 7 bases and J by 5 bases, 9 bases remained unmatched. CDR3 residues: CSASGGARYGYTF. DNA of the CDR3: TGCAGCGCATCAGGGGGCGCAAGGTATGGCTACACCTTC.

The chain has TRBV25-1 and TRBJ1-2, with 7 nucleotides matching TRBD1. This CDR3 contains 12 residues. Trimming cost V 7 bases and J 8 bases; bases outside gene matches: 7. Germline V gene sequence: CDR1 MGHDK, CDR2 SYGVNS. The CDR3 is CASTSQGDGYTF. CDR3 nucleotides: TGTGCCAGCACCAGCCAGGGGGACGGCTACACCTTC.

The rearrangement joins TRBV7-2 to TRBJ1-6; tentatively, D is TRBD1 (6 bases). The V end was cut by 0 bases, the J end by 9 bases, with 15 bases between. CDR1 is SGHTA and CDR2 is FQGNSA in the germline V gene. CDR3 length equals 16 residues. CDR3: CASSLAWGGASSPLHF. DNA for the CDR3: TGTGCCAGCAGCTTAGCTTGGGGGGGCGCGAGTTCACCCCTCCACTTT.

This clone was detected once. This chain joins TRBV19 and TRBJ1-6; TRBD1 is a possible D gene (5 bases). CDR3 length equals 14 residues. Trimming took off 3 bases at V and 7 bases at J, with 10 bases between the two ends. The germline gives CDR1 LNHDA, CDR2 SQIVND (reference sequence). As DNA, the CDR3 is TGTGCCAGTAGTATTCGGGGGGACAATTCACCCCTCCACTTT. Translating gives CASSIRGDNSPLHF. Combining the CDR3 with reference TRBV19 and TRBJ1-6 gives the whole variable domain DGGITQSPKYLFRKEGQNVTLSCEQNLNHDAMYWYRQDPGQGLRLIYYSQIVNDFQKGDIAEGYSVSREKKESFPLTVTSAQKNPTAFYLCASSIRGDNSPLHFGNGTRLTVT.

CDR3: CASSYFKGETQYF. In nucleotides, the CDR3 is TGTGCCAGCAGTTACTTCAAAGGCGAGACCCAGTACTTC. The chain is built from TRBV6-5 and TRBJ2-5, with D hard to call. Trimming took off 1 base at V and 5 bases at J, with 8 bases between the two ends. Per germline, CDR1 MNHEY and CDR2 SVGAGI. The CDR3 covers 13 residues.

The J gene is TRBJ1-2, the V gene TRBV18; D remains unclear. Germline CDR1 and CDR2: KGHSH and LQKENI. The ends were cut back, 0 bases at V and 1 base at J, with 9 bases in the middle. The CDR3 covers 15 residues. This CDR3 reads CASSPPPALNYGYTF. The DNA of the CDR3 is TGTGCCAGCTCACCACCACCGGCCCTTAACTATGGCTACACCTTC.

Only a few counts were recorded for this clone. V and J are TRBV6-4 and TRBJ1-1, with 7 nucleotides matching TRBD1. This CDR3 is built from 16 residues. Germline loops: CDR1 MRHNA, CDR2 SNTAGT. V lost 5 bases, J lost 1 base, and 10 bases stayed unmatched. The CDR3 region has the DNA TGTGCCAGCAGTCCCGAAGGGGGCAGTAAGAACACTGAAGCTTTCTTT. It yields the protein CASSPEGGSKNTEAFF.

The gene calls are TRBV6-5 and TRBJ1-6; D gene uncertain. V was cut by 3 bases and J by 14 bases, with 8 bases left in between. The CDR3 loop spans 11 amino acids. CDR1 and CDR2 from the germline V gene are MNHEY and SVGAGI. The CDR3 loop reads CASSYGQALHF. CDR3 DNA sequence: TGTGCCAGCAGTTATGGTCAAGCCCTCCACTTT.

The rearrangement joins TRBV5-1 to TRBJ2-6; maybe TRBD1 (6 bases). CDR1 is SGHRS and CDR2 is YFSETQ in the germline V gene. V lost 4 bases and J 4 bases, leaving 18 bases between the germline ends. CDR3 length equals 17 residues. The CDR3 bases are TGCGCCAGCAGCCACAGAGGGGCAGGGGCGGGGGCCAACGTCCTGACTTTC. Residues: CASSHRGAGAGANVLTF.

This clone was seen only a few times. The chain carries TRBV19 and TRBJ1-6; D uncertain. Trimming cost V 4 bases and J 7 bases, with 5 bases left between them. Germline V lookup: CDR1 LNHDA, CDR2 SQIVND (reference sequence). This CDR3 is built from 12 residues. CDR3 in amino acids: CASSRQNSPLHF. CDR3 coding DNA: TGTGCCAGTAGTAGACAAAATTCACCCCTCCACTTT.

This clone was recorded only once. The chain recombines TRBV10-3 with TRBJ1-3; TRBD1 matches at 7 bases. This CDR3 contains 15 residues. The V gene's germline CDR1 is ENHRY and CDR2 SYGVKD. DNA of the CDR3: TGTGTCACATCCCACCCAGGGGGCTCTGGAAACACCATATATTTT. Its protein product is CVTSHPGGSGNTIYF.

The genes are TRBV7-6 and TRBJ2-7; 7 bases match TRBD2. J was trimmed by 5 bases and V by 2 bases; bases with no gene match: 9. Germline assignment: CDR1 SGHVS and CDR2 FNYEAQ. The CDR3 length is 15 residues. CDR3 protein: CASSLREGESDEQYF. The CDR3 DNA reads as TGTGCCAGCAGCTTAAGGGAGGGCGAGTCGGACGAGCAGTACTTC.

The chain employs TRBV6-5 and TRBJ1-4, with D possibly TRBD1 on 5 matching bases. The germline V gene has CDR1 MNHEY and CDR2 SVGAGI. This CDR3 comprises 13 residues. Trimming took 6 bases from V and 3 from J, leaving 8 bases between them. The CDR3 sequence: CASSLTANEKLFF. CDR3 coding DNA: TGTGCCAGCAGCTTGACAGCTAATGAAAAACTGTTTTTT.

V and J are TRBV9 and TRBJ1-2, with D maybe TRBD1 (5 bases). The germline gives CDR1 SGDLS, CDR2 YYNGEE. The CDR3 loop spans 11 amino acids. The CDR3 DNA reads TGTCTCAGGGTGGGGTCGGGTGGCTACACCTTC. As protein: CLRVGSGGYTF.

The gene calls are TRBV2 and TRBJ2-1; D unclear. Germline V gene data show CDR1 as SNHLY and CDR2 as FYNNEI. Deletions cut 4 bases from V and 2 bases from J, with 12 bases between. This CDR3 comprises 15 residues. CDR3 DNA sequence: TGTGCCAGCAGTGCCTATGCAGACACCTACAATGAGCAGTTCTTC. Translating it yields CASSAYADTYNEQFF.

The rearrangement links TRBV4-3 to TRBJ1-2; possible D gene TRBD1, 6 bases. Germline-derived CDR1 and CDR2 are LGHNA and YSLEER. CDR3 size: 16 residues. Trimming removed 6 bases from V and 0 bases from J, with 17 bases in between. The chain's CDR3 is CASRRTGSGANYGYTF. DNA for the CDR3: TGCGCCAGCAGGCGAACAGGGAGTGGAGCTAACTATGGCTACACCTTC.

The J gene is TRBJ1-1, the V gene TRBV6-5; tentatively, D is TRBD1 (5 bases). V dropped 6 bases and J dropped 5 bases, with 13 bases sitting between them. There are 13 residues in the CDR3. The germline V gene has CDR1 MNHEY and CDR2 SVGAGI. The CDR3 DNA reads as TGTGCCAGCAGCTTGGGGGAGGGAACTGAAGCTTTCTTT. As protein: CASSLGEGTEAFF.

The chain is built from TRBV5-1 and TRBJ2-3; D is unclear. The V gene's germline CDR1 is SGHRS and CDR2 YFSETQ. Trimming removed 3 bases from V and 0 bases from J, with 8 bases in between. The CDR3 is 14 residues long. The CDR3 bases are TGCGCCAGCAGCTCACCGTCTAGCACAGATACGCAGTATTTT. It is translated as CASSSPSSTDTQYF.

The V gene is TRBV9, the J gene TRBJ2-6; D is tentatively TRBD1 or TRBD2 (6 bases each). Trimming left V 2 bases short and J 2 bases short, with 11 bases between. The CDR3 has 16 residues. The germline V gene encodes CDR1 SGDLS and CDR2 YYNGEE. The CDR3 reads CASSVDGGPGANVLTF. The CDR3 DNA sequence: TGTGCCAGCAGCGTCGACGGGGGCCCTGGGGCCAACGTCCTGACTTTC.

The CDR3 sequence is CASNTIPRGGYTF. The CDR3 coding sequence is TGTGCCAGCAACACCATTCCCAGGGGTGGCTACACCTTC. The J gene is TRBJ1-2, the V gene TRBV6-5, with a weak D call TRBD1 (6 bases). The germline V and J ends were trimmed by 7 bases and 7 bases, with 16 bases remaining between them. Per the germline V gene, CDR1 is MNHEY and CDR2 is SVGAGI. The CDR3 consists of 13 residues.

The chain carries TRBV7-9 and TRBJ1-6; weak D call: TRBD1 (5 bases). CDR1 and CDR2 (germline): SEHNR, FQNEAQ (reference sequence). This CDR3 contains 13 residues. With 1 base removed from V and 14 bases from J, the gap between germline ends came to 12 bases. CDR3 nucleotides: TGTGCCAGCAGCTTAGTTGGGGGTCAATCCCTCCACTTT. It codes for CASSLVGGQSLHF.

The J gene is TRBJ1-4, the V gene TRBV2, with D perhaps TRBD1 (6 bases). The CDR3 runs 14 residues. V lost 2 bases and J lost 10, with 14 bases in between. CDR1 and CDR2 (germline): SNHLY, FYNNEI. DNA for the CDR3: TGTGCCAGCAGTGAATTGGGGGCGGAAGCAAAACTGTTTTTT. This gives the protein CASSELGAEAKLFF.

The chain couples TRBV7-9 to TRBJ2-7, with 8 bases fitting TRBD1. The CDR3 consists of 14 residues. Germline-derived CDR1 and CDR2 are SEHNR and FQNEAQ (reference sequence). The junction had 5 bases not matched to a gene; V was cut back by 5 bases and J by 2 bases. CDR3 nucleotides: TGTGCCAGCAGCCCCCGGGACAGGACCTACGAGCAGTACTTC. Its protein is CASSPRDRTYEQYF.

The CDR3 coding sequence is TGTGCCAGCAGCAAAGCTTCCGGGACAGGGGGAAAGGAGGCTAATGAAAAACTGTTTTTT. Translated: CASSKASGTGGKEANEKLFF. This chain joins TRBV21-1 and TRBJ1-4; the table's TRBD1 call for D was not verified on the DNA. TRBV21-1 is assigned pseudogene status. The CDR3 contains 20 residues.